This record concerns one TCR beta chain sequence. The CDR3 is 13 amino acids. The ends were cut back, 0 bases at V and 6 bases at J, with 10 bases in the middle. CDR1 and CDR2 (germline): SGHRS, YFSETQ. Authors' methods: Reference gene primer amplification in the assay estimated nucleated cell counts. Produced via immunoSEQ multiplex PCR; TCRdb's table is partial and in-frame only. V and J calls plus clone size are reproduced from that table; the DNA served to infer D and trimming. Of 300,000 to 400,000 clones listed, 85% to 90% are singletons. Patients in Seattle were enrolled during active infection, then followed longitudinally. These data originate in a study of blood T cell repertoires in COVID-19. Overall study context: PBMCs, B-cell-depleted T cells, or T cells were the source of the cDNA or gDNA that made up the material.

This clonotype was obtained from a woman between 65 and 79 years old with COVID-19, enrolled during active disease. Sequencing used peripheral blood. V is TRBV5-1 and J is TRBJ2-7, with D maybe TRBD1 (5 bases). The chain's CDR3 is CASSLDDRSEQYF. Here the CDR3 DNA reads TGCGCCAGCAGCTTGGACGACAGATCCGAGCAGTACTTC.